Following are 4 T cell receptor beta chains from one sample sequenced in a study of T cells after yellow fever vaccination. TCRdb independently ran MiXCR on the 5' RACE reads; one entry per CDR3 protein. This sample has roughly 350,000 distinct CDR3 sequences, with roughly 4.3% found just once. The material sequenced was PBMCs, taken 5 days after the yellow fever booster vaccination. These receptors originate from a man between 18 and 29 years old who received the YFV17D yellow fever vaccine.

In its sample, this clonotype was seen a few times. The chain joins TRBV6-6 to TRBJ1-1; D possibly corresponds to TRBD1 (5 bases). The CDR3 has 14 residues. Germline V gene sequence: CDR1 MNHNY, CDR2 SVGAGI (reference sequence). V was cut by 2 bases and J by 1 base, with 8 bases left in between. The CDR3 DNA reads TGTGCCAGCAGTTACGATGACAGGAACACTGAAGCTTTCTTT. Protein: CASSYDDRNTEAFF.

The sample holds a few counts of this clonotype. The chain is built from TRBV20-1 and TRBJ1-2, with D uncertain. Germline-derived CDR1 and CDR2 are DFQATT and SNEGSKA (reference sequence). This CDR3 has 13 residues. Trimming pared 0 bases from V and 2 bases from J, leaving 7 bases between. The CDR3 DNA is TGCAGTGCTAGAGATCAACAGAACTATGGCTACACCTTC. Its protein is CSARDQQNYGYTF.

This clonotype was recorded a few times. This sequence joins TRBV14 and TRBJ1-6, with 7 bases identical to TRBD1. Germline V gene lookup returns CDR1 SGHDN and CDR2 FVKESK. CDR3 length: 16 amino acids. Trimming removed 3 bases from V and 9 bases from J; junction bases left unmatched: 11. The CDR3 coding sequence is TGTGCCAGCAGCCAGAGGGGGACAGTCCGAGGTTCACCCCTCCACTTT. This gives the protein CASSQRGTVRGSPLHF.

In its sample, this clonotype was seen once. The V gene is TRBV28, the J gene TRBJ2-5; 14 bases are a match to TRBD2. This CDR3 has 18 amino acids. V lost 5 bases, J lost 4 bases, and 12 bases stayed unmatched. Germline lookup yields CDR1 MDHEN and CDR2 SYDVKM. The CDR3 spells CASSLTSGGVVPRETQYF. CDR3 sequence (DNA): TGTGCCAGCAGTCTGACTAGCGGGGGGGTGGTCCCTCGAGAGACCCAGTACTTC. Supplemented by reference TRBV28 and TRBJ2-5, the full variable domain reads DVKVTQSSRYLVKRTGEKVFLECVQDMDHENMFWYRQDPGLGLRLIYFSYDVKMKEKGDIPEGYSVSREKKERFSLILESASTNQTSMYLCASSLTSGGVVPRETQYFGPGTRLLVL.